Here is one TCR beta chain with its context. This specimen comes from a study of cytomegalovirus exposure and HLA in healthy donors. PCR involved 60 Vbeta and 13 Jbeta primers. Clones were read by immunoSEQ multiplex PCR, and TCRdb kept only the in-frame ones, dropping some. The sample comprises about 140,000 clones, more than 70% of which are singletons, and roughly 4.9% rests with the top ten. CDR3 length equals 13 residues. Germline V gives CDR1 KGHSH, CDR2 LQKENI. The V and J ends lost 3 bases and 1 base respectively, with 6 bases between them. This TCR came from a woman between 50 and 59 years old in good health and CMV-seronegative. The chain combines TRBV18 with TRBJ2-5; the D gene is possibly TRBD2 (6 bases). The sample taken for sequencing was PBMCs. The CDR3 region has the DNA TGTGCCAGCTCACCGGGACTCCAAGAGACCCAGTACTTC. This translates into CASSPGLQETQYF.